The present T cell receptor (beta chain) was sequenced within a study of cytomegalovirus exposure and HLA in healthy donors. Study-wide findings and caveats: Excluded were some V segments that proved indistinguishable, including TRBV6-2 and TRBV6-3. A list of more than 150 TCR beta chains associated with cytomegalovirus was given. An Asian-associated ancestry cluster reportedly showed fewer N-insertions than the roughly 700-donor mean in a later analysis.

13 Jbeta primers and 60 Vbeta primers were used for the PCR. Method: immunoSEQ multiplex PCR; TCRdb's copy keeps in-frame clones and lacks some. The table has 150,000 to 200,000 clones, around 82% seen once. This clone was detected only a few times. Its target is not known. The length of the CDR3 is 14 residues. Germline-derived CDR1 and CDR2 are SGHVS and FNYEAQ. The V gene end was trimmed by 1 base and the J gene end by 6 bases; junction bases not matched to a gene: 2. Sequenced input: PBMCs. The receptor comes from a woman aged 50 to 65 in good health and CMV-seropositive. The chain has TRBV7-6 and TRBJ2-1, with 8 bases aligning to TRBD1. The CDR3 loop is CASSLGDRGNEQFF. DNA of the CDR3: TGTGCCAGCAGCTTAGGAGACAGGGGCAATGAGCAGTTCTTC.